Shown below are 9 T cell receptor beta chains from a single sample sequenced in a study of T-cell memory formation after mild COVID-19. TCRdb ran MiXCR on the 5' RACE reads and lists one entry per CDR3 protein. The repertoire includes approximately 150,000 distinct CDR3 sequences, roughly 19% of them detected once, and around 2.5% sits in the top ten. Material for sequencing was PBMCs or a T cell subset sorted from them (not recorded which). The receptors here all came from an adult woman who had mild COVID-19 (a few samples of this study predate the infection). Cell type and time point are not known.

The V gene is TRBV6-5, the J gene TRBJ2-1; 8 positions agree with TRBD1. The junction had 4 bases not matched to a gene; V was cut back by 7 bases and J by 5 bases. The CDR3 consists of 13 residues. Looked up from germline, CDR1 is MNHEY and CDR2 is SVGAGI. In DNA, the CDR3 is TGTGCCAGCACTGGACAGGGCAACAATGAGCAGTTCTTC. Translating gives CASTGQGNNEQFF.

V and J are TRBV7-2 and TRBJ2-1; 13 nucleotides agree with TRBD2. The CDR3 covers 15 residues. In germline, CDR1 is SGHTA, CDR2 FQGNSA. Unmatched junction bases numbered 2, after V lost 3 bases and J lost 6 bases. Written as DNA, the CDR3 is TGTGCCAGCAGCTTGTGGACTAGCGGGAGCAATGAGCAGTTCTTC. Translation: CASSLWTSGSNEQFF.

This clonotype has a handful of counts. The chain carries TRBV2 and TRBJ1-5, with D perhaps TRBD1 (6 bases). Germline lookup yields CDR1 SNHLY and CDR2 FYNNEI. Trimming removed 8 bases from V and 0 bases from J, with 11 bases in between. This CDR3 has 14 amino acids. CDR3 DNA sequence: TGTGCCAGCGGGGGGGCGCCTAGCAATCAGCCCCAGCATTTT. This sequence encodes CASGGAPSNQPQHF.

This clonotype was detected only a few times. V is TRBV7-7 and J is TRBJ2-3; D gene ambiguous. V was shortened by 1 base and J by 3 bases, with 11 bases between the two germline ends. Germline CDR1 SSHAT, CDR2 FNYEAQ (reference sequence). CDR3 length: 15 residues. DNA for the CDR3: TGTGCCAGCAGCTTAGGTTTCGGCAGAACAGATACGCAGTATTTT. Protein product: CASSLGFGRTDTQYF. The full variable domain, rest sourced from reference TRBV7-7 and TRBJ2-3, is GAGVSQSPRYKVTKRGQDVTLRCDPISSHATLYWYQQALGQGPEFLTYFNYEAQPDKSGLPSDRFSAERPEGSISTLTIQRTEQRDSAMYRCASSLGFGRTDTQYFGPGTRLTVL.

About this clonotype: The limits of the CDR3 on the DNA are not certain, so only TCRdb's listed CDR3 is given. This chain links TRBV27 with TRBJ2-3; TRBD1, the table's D call, lacks a check against the DNA. Inclusive of both ends, the CDR3 amounts to 16 amino acids. Per germline, CDR1 MNHEY and CDR2 SMNVEV (reference sequence). CDR3 in amino acids: CASSRVGQGAPNTQNF.

In this sample, this clonotype turned up a few times. The rearrangement joins TRBV7-2 to TRBJ2-3; the match to TRBD2 covers 15 bases. Trimming removed 5 bases from V and 2 bases from J; junction bases left unmatched: 5. The length of the CDR3 is 17 residues. In germline, CDR1 is SGHTA, CDR2 FQGNSA. The CDR3 DNA reads as TGTGCCAGCAGCACTCGGACTAGCGGGGGGGTCACAGATACGCAGTATTTT. This codes for CASSTRTSGGVTDTQYF.

The V gene is TRBV6-2 or TRBV6-3, the J gene TRBJ2-3; the match to TRBD1 covers 8 bases. Germline trimming cut 0 bases from V and 6 bases from J; bases unmatched to any gene: 14. The CDR3 is 18 residues long. Germline V CDR1 and CDR2: MNHEY, SVGEGT. The CDR3 protein is CASSYSSKLFQGADTQYF. CDR3 bases: TGTGCCAGCAGTTACTCGAGTAAGCTTTTCCAGGGGGCGGATACGCAGTATTTT.

This clonotype was seen only a few times. V usage is TRBV7-8 and J usage is TRBJ1-1, with D unresolved. Per germline, CDR1 SGHVS and CDR2 FQNEAQ. The CDR3 has 16 residues. V dropped 1 base and J dropped 4 bases, with 16 bases sitting between them. CDR3 amino acids: CASSLEWGGSGTEAFF. Written as DNA, the CDR3 is TGTGCCAGCAGCTTAGAGTGGGGAGGGTCGGGCACTGAAGCTTTCTTT. Full variable domain (rest looked up from reference TRBV7-8 and TRBJ1-1): GAGVSQSPRYKVAKRGQDVALRCDPISGHVSLFWYQQALGQGPEFLTYFQNEAQLDKSGLPSDRFFAERPEGSVSTLKIQRTQQEDSAVYLCASSLEWGGSGTEAFFGQGTRLTVV.

This clonotype was found many times. In DNA form, the CDR3 reads TGCAGTGCTAAACAGGGGGCTAACACCGGGGAGCTGTTTTTT. It yields the protein CSAKQGANTGELFF. This rearrangement joins TRBV20-1 to TRBJ2-2; 9 nucleotides align to TRBD1. Germline lookup yields CDR1 DFQATT and CDR2 SNEGSKA (reference sequence). This CDR3 has 14 amino acids. The V segment lost 4 bases and the J segment 2 bases; nucleotides outside the gene matches: 2.